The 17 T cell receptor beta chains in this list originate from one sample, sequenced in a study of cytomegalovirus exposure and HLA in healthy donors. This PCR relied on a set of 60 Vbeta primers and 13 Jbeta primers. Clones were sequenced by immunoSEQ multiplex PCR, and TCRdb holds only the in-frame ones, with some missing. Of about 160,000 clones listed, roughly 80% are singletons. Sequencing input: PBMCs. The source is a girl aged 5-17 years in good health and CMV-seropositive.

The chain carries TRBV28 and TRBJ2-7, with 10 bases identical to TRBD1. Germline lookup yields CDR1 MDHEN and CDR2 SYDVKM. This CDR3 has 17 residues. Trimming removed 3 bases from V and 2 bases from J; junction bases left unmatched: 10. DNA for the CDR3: TGTGCCAGCAGTTTCCCTCTTGGGGACAGGGGCGCCTACGAGCAGTACTTC. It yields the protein CASSFPLGDRGAYEQYF.

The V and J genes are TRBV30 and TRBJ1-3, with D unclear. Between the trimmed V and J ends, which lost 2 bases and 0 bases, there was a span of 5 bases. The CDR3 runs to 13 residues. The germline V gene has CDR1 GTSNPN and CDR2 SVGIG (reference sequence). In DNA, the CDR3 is TGTGCCTGGAGTCGGGACTCTGGAAACACCATATATTTT. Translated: CAWSRDSGNTIYF.

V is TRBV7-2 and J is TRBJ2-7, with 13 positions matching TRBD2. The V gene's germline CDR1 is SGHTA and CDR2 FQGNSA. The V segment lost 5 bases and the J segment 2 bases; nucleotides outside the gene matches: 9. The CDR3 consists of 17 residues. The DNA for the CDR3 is TGTGCCAGCAGCACACGGACTAGCGGGAGCCAACCCTACGAGCAGTACTTC. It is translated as CASSTRTSGSQPYEQYF.

For the CDR3, the DNA is TGCGCCAGCAGCCAAGTGTATTCTGGAAACACCATATATTTT. Residues: CASSQVYSGNTIYF. The genes are TRBV4-1 and TRBJ1-3; no clear D gene. Trimming removed 1 base at V and 1 base at J, with 5 bases between. Germline V gene sequence: CDR1 MGHRA, CDR2 YSYEKL. The CDR3 extends over 14 amino acids.

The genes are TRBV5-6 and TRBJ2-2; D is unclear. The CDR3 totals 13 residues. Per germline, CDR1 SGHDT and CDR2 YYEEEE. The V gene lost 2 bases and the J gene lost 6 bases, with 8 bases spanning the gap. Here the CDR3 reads CASSFKAAGELFF. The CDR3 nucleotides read TGTGCCAGCAGCTTTAAAGCCGCCGGGGAGCTGTTTTTT.

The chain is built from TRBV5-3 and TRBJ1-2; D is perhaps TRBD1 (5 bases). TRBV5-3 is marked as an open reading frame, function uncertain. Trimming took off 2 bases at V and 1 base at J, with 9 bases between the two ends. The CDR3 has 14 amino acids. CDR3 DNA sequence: TGTGCCAGAAGCTTTCAGGGCCTTAACTATGGCTACACCTTC. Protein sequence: CARSFQGLNYGYTF.

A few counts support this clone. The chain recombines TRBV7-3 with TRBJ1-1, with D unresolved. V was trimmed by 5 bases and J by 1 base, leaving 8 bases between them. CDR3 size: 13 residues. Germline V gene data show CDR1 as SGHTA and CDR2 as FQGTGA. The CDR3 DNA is TGTGCCAGCAGCCTAATCAAGAACACTGAAGCTTTCTTT. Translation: CASSLIKNTEAFF.

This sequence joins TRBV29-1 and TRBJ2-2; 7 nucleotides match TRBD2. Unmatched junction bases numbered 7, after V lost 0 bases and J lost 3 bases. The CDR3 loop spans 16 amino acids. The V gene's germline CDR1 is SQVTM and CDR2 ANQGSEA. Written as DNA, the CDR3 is TGCAGCGTTGAAGAGGGGGGGTTGGAAGACACCGGGGAGCTGTTTTTT. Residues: CSVEEGGLEDTGELFF.

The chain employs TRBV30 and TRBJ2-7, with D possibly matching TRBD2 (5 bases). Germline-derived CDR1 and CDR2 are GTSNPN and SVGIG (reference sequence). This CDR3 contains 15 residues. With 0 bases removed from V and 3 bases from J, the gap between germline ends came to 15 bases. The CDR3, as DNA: TGTGCCTGGAGTGTGGCCCTAGCTAATTACTACGAGCAGTACTTC. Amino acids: CAWSVALANYYEQYF.

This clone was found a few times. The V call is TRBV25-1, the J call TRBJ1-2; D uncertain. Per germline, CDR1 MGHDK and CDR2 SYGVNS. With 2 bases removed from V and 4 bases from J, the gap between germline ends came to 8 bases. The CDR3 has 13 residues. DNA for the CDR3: TGTGCCAGCAGTGAACCGGGAGCCTATGGCTACACCTTC. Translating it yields CASSEPGAYGYTF.

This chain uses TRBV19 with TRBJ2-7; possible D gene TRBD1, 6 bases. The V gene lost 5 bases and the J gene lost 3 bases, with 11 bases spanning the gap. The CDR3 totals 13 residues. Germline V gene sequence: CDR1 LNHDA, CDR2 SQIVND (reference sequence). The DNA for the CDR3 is TGTGCCAGTAGTCCAGGACAGAACTACGAGCAGTACTTC. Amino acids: CASSPGQNYEQYF.

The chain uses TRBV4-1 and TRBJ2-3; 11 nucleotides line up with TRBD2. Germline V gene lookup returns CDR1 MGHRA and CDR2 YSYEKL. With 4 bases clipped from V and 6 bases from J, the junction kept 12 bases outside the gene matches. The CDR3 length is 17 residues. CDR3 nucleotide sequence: TGCGCCAGCAGCCTGGGACTAGCGGCCCACGCATCGGATACGCAGTATTTT. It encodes CASSLGLAAHASDTQYF.

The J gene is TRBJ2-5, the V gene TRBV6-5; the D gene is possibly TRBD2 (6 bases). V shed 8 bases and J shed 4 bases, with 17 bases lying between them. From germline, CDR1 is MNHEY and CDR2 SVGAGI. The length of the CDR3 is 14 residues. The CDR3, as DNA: TGTGCCAGCCGTCGGTTGGGGGGTGCAGAGACCCAGTACTTC. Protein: CASRRLGGAETQYF.

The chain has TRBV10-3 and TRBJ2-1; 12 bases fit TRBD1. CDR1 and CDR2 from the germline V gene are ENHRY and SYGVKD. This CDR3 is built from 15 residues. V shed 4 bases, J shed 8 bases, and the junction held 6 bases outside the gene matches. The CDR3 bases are TGTGCCATCAGTGGGGGACAGGGGGCGACGGATGAGCAGTTCTTC. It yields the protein CAISGGQGATDEQFF.

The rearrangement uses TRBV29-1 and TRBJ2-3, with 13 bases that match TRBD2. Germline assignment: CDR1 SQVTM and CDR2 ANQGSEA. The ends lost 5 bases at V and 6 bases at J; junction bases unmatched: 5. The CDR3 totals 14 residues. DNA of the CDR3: TGCAGCGTTAGGACTAGCGGGGGCTGGGATACGCAGTATTTT. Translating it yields CSVRTSGGWDTQYF.

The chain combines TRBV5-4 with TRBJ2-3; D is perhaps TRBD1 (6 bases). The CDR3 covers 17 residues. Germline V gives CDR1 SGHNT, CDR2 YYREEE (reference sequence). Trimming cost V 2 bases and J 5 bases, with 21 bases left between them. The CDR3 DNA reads TGTGCCAGCAGCTTATTCTTGTCCCGATCAGGGGTAGATACGCAGTATTTT. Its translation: CASSLFLSRSGVDTQYF. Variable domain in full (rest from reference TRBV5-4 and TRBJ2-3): ETGVTQSPTHLIKTRGQQVTLRCSSQSGHNTVSWYQQALGQGPQFIFQYYREEENGRGNFPPRFSGLQFPNYSSELNVNALELDDSALYLCASSLFLSRSGVDTQYFGPGTRLTVL.

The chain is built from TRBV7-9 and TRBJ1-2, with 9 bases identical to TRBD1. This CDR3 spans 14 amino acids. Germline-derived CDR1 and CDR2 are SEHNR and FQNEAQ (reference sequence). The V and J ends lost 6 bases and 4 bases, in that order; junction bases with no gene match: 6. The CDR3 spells CASRPGTGSYGYTF. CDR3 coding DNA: TGTGCCAGCAGGCCCGGGACAGGGAGCTATGGCTACACCTTC.